This T cell receptor (beta chain) is drawn from a study of T cells in Graves' hyperthyroidism and ophthalmopathy. Amplification of TCR beta CDR3 regions was performed using RNA transcripts as template. HTBI primers were used for first-round RT-PCR of the TCR CDR3. TCRdb recomputed calls from the multiplex PCR reads with MiXCR, one row per CDR3 protein. The sample lists a few hundred thousand distinct CDR3 sequences, approximately 20% occurring once. Reasons for excluding patients were uncontrolled infection, other autoimmune disease, pregnancy or lactation. The authors obtained PBMCs from more than 8 ml of fresh peripheral blood. Study-level findings and limits: Appearing also in blood were most of the thyroid clonotypes expanded above 0.001.

As regards this clonotype: Its antigen remains unidentified. This may come from a read error, since a much larger clone is one base off.

V was trimmed by 8 bases and J by 5 bases, leaving 6 bases between them. The CDR3 runs 10 residues. Germline lookup yields CDR1 MNHNS and CDR2 SASEGT. The V gene is TRBV6-1, the J gene TRBJ2-5; D uncertain. Input material: blood. This clonotype originated in a man in his forties or fifties with Graves' hyperthyroidism. For the CDR3, the DNA is TGTGCCAGCTTAAGGGAGACCCAGTACTTC. Protein sequence: CASLRETQYF.